This T cell receptor beta chain comes out of a study of cytomegalovirus exposure and HLA in healthy donors. For the study at large: Around 77 million unique TCRs from HLA-typed donors made up an early data release.

Only a few counts were recorded for this clone. This CDR3 spans 12 amino acids. Per the germline V gene, CDR1 is SGHVS and CDR2 is FQNEAQ. The trim removed 8 bases at V and 4 bases at J, leaving 3 bases unmatched. PCR amplification relied on 60 Vbeta primers (plus 13 Jbeta primers). Here immunoSEQ multiplex PCR was the method, and the copy in TCRdb shows in-frame clones only, minus some. Among more than 95,000 clones listed, roughly 13% were seen once. The V and J genes are TRBV7-8 and TRBJ2-5, with 8 bases identical to TRBD2. Sequencing input: PBMCs. The clonotype comes from a middle-aged man in good health and CMV-seropositive. The CDR3 sequence: CASATSAETQYF. DNA for the CDR3: TGTGCCAGCGCGACTAGCGCAGAGACCCAGTACTTC.